These T cell receptor beta chains were read from a single sample in a study of OX40 agonist ivuxolimab in advanced cancers. Sequencing used immunoSEQ multiplex PCR; TCRdb keeps in-frame clones, though not all of them. The sample shows fewer than 90,000 clones, about 86% of them seen only once. Sequencing used CD4+ or CD8+ T cells sorted from blood, obtained in a trial of the OX40 agonist ivuxolimab. The source is an adult with an advanced solid tumor such as melanoma, head and neck, liver or kidney cancer. Each CDR3 is given with its conserved first and last residue. Fields, in order: CDR3 protein, CDR3 DNA, clone size, V gene, D gene, J gene. A D gene is named only where the DNA matches it firmly. A clone size is listed for some rows: how often the clone was seen (once, few, many), or a class if it is expanded.

CDR3: CASSLEAYGYTF
DNA: TGTGCCAGCAGCCTGGAGGCATATGGCTACACCTTC
size: -
V: TRBV5-4
D: -
J: TRBJ1-2

CDR3: CASSYRQVPDTQYF
DNA: TGTGCCAGCAGCTACCGACAGGTCCCAGATACGCAGTATTTT
size: -
V: TRBV5-8
D: -
J: TRBJ2-3

CDR3: CASSLGQSTGELFF
DNA: TGCGCCAGCAGCTTGGGACAAAGCACCGGGGAGCTGTTTTTT
size: -
V: TRBV5-1
D: -
J: TRBJ2-2

CDR3: CASSQEGVGELFF
DNA: TGCGCCAGCAGCCAAGAAGGGGTAGGGGAGCTGTTTTTT
size: -
V: TRBV4-3
D: -
J: TRBJ2-2

CDR3: CASSLAYEQYF
DNA: TGCGCCAGCAGCTTGGCGTACGAGCAGTACTTC
size: -
V: TRBV5-1
D: -
J: TRBJ2-7

CDR3: CASSPPGGNSNQPQHF
DNA: TGTGCCAGCAGCCCCCCCGGGGGCAATAGCAATCAGCCCCAGCATTTT
size: -
V: TRBV7-2
D: -
J: TRBJ1-5

CDR3: CASSLSSGGRNEQFF
DNA: TGTGCCAGCAGTTTAAGTTCAGGGGGCCGCAATGAGCAGTTCTTC
size: -
V: TRBV28
D: TRBD1
J: TRBJ2-1

CDR3: CSALGASQETQYF
DNA: TGCAGCGCCCTGGGGGCGAGCCAAGAGACCCAGTACTTC
size: -
V: TRBV29-1
D: -
J: TRBJ2-5

CDR3: CAISRETYEQYF
DNA: TGTGCCATCAGCCGGGAAACCTACGAGCAGTACTTC
size: -
V: TRBV10-3
D: -
J: TRBJ2-7

CDR3: CASSLTRDGPYEQYF
DNA: TGTGCCAGCAGCTTAACTAGGGACGGTCCCTACGAGCAGTACTTC
size: -
V: TRBV7-3
D: -
J: TRBJ2-7

CDR3: CSAGEETQYF
DNA: TGCAGTGCCGGGGAAGAGACCCAGTACTTC
size: many
V: TRBV20-1
D: -
J: TRBJ2-5

CDR3: CASTLRGSSYNEQFF
DNA: TGTGCCAGCACCCTCCGGGGAAGCTCCTACAATGAGCAGTTCTTC
size: -
V: TRBV6-6
D: -
J: TRBJ2-1

CDR3: CASSVDRGSTEAFF
DNA: TGTGCCAGCAGTGTAGACAGGGGTAGCACTGAAGCTTTCTTT
size: -
V: TRBV2
D: TRBD1
J: TRBJ1-1

CDR3: CASSIDPGLAGVLGTGELFF
DNA: TGTGCCAGTAGTATAGATCCGGGACTAGCGGGAGTGTTGGGCACCGGGGAGCTGTTTTTT
size: -
V: TRBV19
D: TRBD2
J: TRBJ2-2

CDR3: CASSVGGELTNYGYTF
DNA: TGTGCCAGCAGCGTAGGTGGGGAACTAACCAACTATGGCTACACCTTC
size: few
V: TRBV9
D: -
J: TRBJ1-2

CDR3: CASSQERWGYYEQYF
DNA: TGCGCCAGCAGCCAAGAACGCTGGGGGTACTACGAGCAGTACTTC
size: few
V: TRBV4-3
D: -
J: TRBJ2-7

CDR3: CASSFSGSGETQYF
DNA: TGTGCTAGCAGCTTTAGCGGGTCAGGGGAGACCCAGTACTTC
size: -
V: TRBV7-7
D: TRBD2
J: TRBJ2-5

CDR3: CSVAQGARVMNTEAFF
DNA: TGCAGCGTTGCACAGGGGGCGAGGGTCATGAACACTGAAGCTTTCTTT
size: -
V: TRBV29-1
D: TRBD1
J: TRBJ1-1

CDR3: CSVGGLVF
DNA: TGCAGCGTTGGGGGATTAGTATTT
size: few
V: TRBV29-1
D: -
J: TRBJ1-1

CDR3: CASSSRGTGEAFF
DNA: TGTGCCAGCAGTAGCCGTGGGACAGGGGAGGCTTTCTTT
size: -
V: TRBV28
D: TRBD1
J: TRBJ1-1

CDR3: CASSLTKGTEAFF
DNA: TGTGCCAGCAGCTTAACCAAGGGCACTGAAGCTTTCTTT
size: -
V: TRBV7-3
D: -
J: TRBJ1-1

CDR3: CASSLGGSNYGYTF
DNA: TGTGCCAGCAGCTTAGGAGGTTCTAACTATGGCTACACCTTC
size: once
V: TRBV7-2
D: -
J: TRBJ1-2

CDR3: CASSQGARRQETQYF
DNA: TGTGCCAGCAGTCAGGGGGCGCGTAGACAAGAGACCCAGTACTTC
size: once
V: TRBV28
D: TRBD1
J: TRBJ2-5

CDR3: CASSLGLAWEQYF
DNA: TGTGCCAGCAGCCTTGGACTAGCGTGGGAGCAGTACTTC
size: -
V: TRBV14
D: TRBD2
J: TRBJ2-7

CDR3: CSVQPGQGQETQYF
DNA: TGCAGCGTTCAACCGGGACAGGGCCAAGAGACCCAGTACTTC
size: -
V: TRBV29-1
D: TRBD1
J: TRBJ2-5

CDR3: CASSLRQGYGYEQYF
DNA: TGTGCCAGCTCCCTCCGACAGGGCTACGGCTACGAGCAGTACTTC
size: -
V: TRBV18
D: TRBD1
J: TRBJ2-7

CDR3: CASGGSGPYEQYF
DNA: TGTGCCTCAGGTGGTAGCGGACCCTACGAGCAGTACTTC
size: -
V: TRBV30
D: -
J: TRBJ2-7

CDR3: CASSGHPGTSGSSEQFF
DNA: TGTGCCAGCAGCGGCCATCCCGGGACTAGCGGGAGTAGTGAGCAGTTCTTC
size: -
V: TRBV7-3
D: TRBD2
J: TRBJ2-1

CDR3: CASSMGQGYGYTF
DNA: TGTGCCAGTAGTATGGGACAGGGCTATGGCTACACCTTC
size: once
V: TRBV19
D: TRBD1
J: TRBJ1-2

CDR3: CASSGRRETPDTQYF
DNA: TGTGCCAGCAGTGGGAGGCGGGAGACCCCAGATACGCAGTATTTT
size: -
V: TRBV6-1
D: TRBD2
J: TRBJ2-3

CDR3: CASSEPPILYQYF
DNA: TGTGCCAGCAGTGAACCTCCGATTTTGTACCAGTATTTT
size: -
V: TRBV6-1
D: -
J: TRBJ2-3

CDR3: CASSLGGTDGYTF
DNA: TGTGCCAGCAGCTTAGGAGGGACAGATGGCTACACCTTC
size: -
V: TRBV7-9
D: TRBD1
J: TRBJ1-2

CDR3: CASKFSGTVHEQFF
DNA: TGTGCCAGCAAGTTTAGCGGGACGGTCCATGAGCAGTTCTTC
size: -
V: TRBV2
D: TRBD2
J: TRBJ2-1

CDR3: CASSLHRGSGYTF
DNA: TGTGCCAGCAGCCTCCACAGGGGTAGCGGCTACACCTTC
size: -
V: TRBV5-8
D: TRBD1
J: TRBJ1-2

CDR3: CASSFRDWVPPWGEQYF
DNA: TGTGCCAGCAGCTTTAGGGACTGGGTTCCCCCCTGGGGCGAGCAGTACTTC
size: -
V: TRBV5-6
D: -
J: TRBJ2-7

CDR3: CASGRGGRETQYF
DNA: TGTGCCAGTGGGAGGGGGGGGAGGGAGACCCAGTACTTC
size: -
V: TRBV6-5
D: -
J: TRBJ2-5

CDR3: CASSEDPDQPQHF
DNA: TGTGCCAGCAGTGAGGACCCTGATCAGCCCCAGCATTTT
size: -
V: TRBV6-1
D: -
J: TRBJ1-5

CDR3: CASSFSGRARAQYF
DNA: TGTGCCAGCAGCTTTAGCGGGAGGGCCCGGGCGCAGTATTTT
size: -
V: TRBV7-8
D: TRBD2
J: TRBJ2-3

CDR3: CASSFTARGEQHF
DNA: TGTGCCAGCAGCTTCACTGCGAGGGGCGAGCAGCACTTC
size: -
V: TRBV7-3
D: -
J: TRBJ2-7

CDR3: CASSLNPTGPPGYTF
DNA: TGTGCCAGCAGCTTAAACCCGACAGGGCCCCCCGGCTACACCTTC
size: few
V: TRBV11-2
D: TRBD1
J: TRBJ1-2

CDR3: CASSTPGTQYQETQYF
DNA: TGTGCCAGCTCAACCCCCGGGACGCAGTACCAAGAGACCCAGTACTTC
size: -
V: TRBV28
D: -
J: TRBJ2-5

CDR3: CASIPGQGTQETQYF
DNA: TGTGCCAGCATCCCCGGGCAGGGAACACAAGAGACCCAGTACTTC
size: -
V: TRBV2
D: -
J: TRBJ2-5

CDR3: CASSVKNTEAFF
DNA: TGTGCCAGCAGTGTTAAGAACACTGAAGCTTTCTTT
size: -
V: TRBV2
D: -
J: TRBJ1-1

CDR3: CSADRGRTGELFF
DNA: TGCAGCGCCGACAGGGGTCGAACCGGGGAGCTGTTTTTT
size: -
V: TRBV29-1
D: TRBD1
J: TRBJ2-2

CDR3: CASSNPGGGEQYF
DNA: TGTGCCAGTAGTAACCCCGGGGGGGGCGAGCAGTACTTC
size: -
V: TRBV19
D: TRBD2
J: TRBJ2-7

CDR3: CASKSGHYGYTF
DNA: TGTGCCAGCAAATCGGGGCACTATGGCTACACCTTC
size: -
V: TRBV6-5
D: -
J: TRBJ1-2

CDR3: CATRRGGVGNTIYF
DNA: TGTGCCACCAGACGAGGAGGGGTTGGAAACACCATATATTTT
size: -
V: TRBV15
D: -
J: TRBJ1-3

CDR3: CASSNRGHEQYF
DNA: TGTGCCAGTAGTAACAGGGGCCACGAGCAGTACTTC
size: -
V: TRBV19
D: TRBD1
J: TRBJ2-7

CDR3: CASSFLAGLDTQYF
DNA: TGTGCCAGCAGTTTTTTAGCGGGATTGGATACGCAGTATTTT
size: -
V: TRBV27
D: TRBD2
J: TRBJ2-3

CDR3: CASEGTGANVLTF
DNA: TGTGCCAGCGAGGGAACTGGGGCCAACGTCCTGACTTTC
size: -
V: TRBV2
D: -
J: TRBJ2-6

CDR3: CASSLSDGRETQYF
DNA: TGTGCCAGCAGTTTATCGGACGGCAGAGAGACCCAGTACTTC
size: -
V: TRBV28
D: -
J: TRBJ2-5

CDR3: CASTEDRGLYNEQFF
DNA: TGTGCCAGCACCGAGGACAGGGGACTATACAATGAGCAGTTCTTC
size: -
V: TRBV6-1
D: TRBD1
J: TRBJ2-1

CDR3: CASGGLANTGELFF
DNA: TGTGCCAGCGGGGGACTAGCTAACACCGGGGAGCTGTTTTTT
size: -
V: TRBV6-5
D: TRBD2
J: TRBJ2-2

CDR3: CASSPNPGGRQPQHF
DNA: TGTGCCAGCTCACCGAACCCAGGGGGACGTCAGCCCCAGCATTTT
size: -
V: TRBV18
D: TRBD1
J: TRBJ1-5

CDR3: CASSPSGANVLTF
DNA: TGTGCCAGCAGCCCCTCTGGGGCCAACGTCCTGACTTTC
size: once
V: TRBV11-3
D: -
J: TRBJ2-6